One and the same sample provided the 16 T cell receptor beta chains below, sequenced in a study of OX40 agonist ivuxolimab in advanced cancers. Assay: immunoSEQ multiplex PCR; the TCRdb copy retains only in-frame clones and omits some. The repertoire holds about 98,000 clones, with approximately 90% as singletons. This material consisted of CD4+ or CD8+ T cells sorted from blood, taken in a trial of the OX40 agonist ivuxolimab. The receptors shown here come from an adult with an advanced solid tumor such as melanoma, head and neck, liver or kidney cancer.

Comments on this clone: Sequence at one end of the junction differs from germline and may be a read error. The rearrangement links TRBV19 to TRBJ1-5, with D unresolved. CDR1 and CDR2 from the germline V gene are LNHDA and SQIVND (reference sequence). The CDR3 length is 14 residues. The CDR3 DNA is TGTGCCAGTACCCTCGGGGAGGAACATCAGTCCCAGCATTTT. Its translation: CASTLGEEHQSQHF.

This clone was observed a handful of times. The chain has TRBV5-4 and TRBJ2-2, with no clear D. Trimming removed 4 bases at V and 2 bases at J, with 12 bases between. CDR3 size: 15 residues. Germline V gene sequence: CDR1 SGHNT, CDR2 YYREEE (reference sequence). The CDR3 DNA reads TGTGCCAGCAGCCTCCCCCTGGCAAACACCGGGGAGCTGTTTTTT. As protein: CASSLPLANTGELFF.

In regard to this clone: The sample contains more than one DNA sequence encoding this CDR3. The rearrangement links TRBV7-3 to TRBJ1-1, with D perhaps matching TRBD1 (5 bases). The CDR3 covers 13 residues. Deletions cut 2 bases from V and 4 bases from J, with 8 bases between. Germline assignment: CDR1 SGHTA and CDR2 FQGTGA. In nucleotides, the CDR3 is TGTGCCAGCAGCTTATCTGGGGGCACTGAAGCTTTCTTT. Its protein product is CASSLSGGTEAFF.

This chain joins TRBV18 and TRBJ2-2; possibly TRBD1 for D (5 bases). CDR1 is KGHSH and CDR2 is LQKENI in the germline V gene. The CDR3 has 13 residues. Trimming took 3 bases from V and 7 from J, leaving 9 bases between them. CDR3 DNA: TGTGCCAGCTCACCGTCGACAGACGGGGAGCTGTTTTTT. This gives the protein CASSPSTDGELFF. Together with reference TRBV18 and TRBJ2-2, the CDR3 gives the full variable domain: NAGVMQNPRHLVRRRGQEARLRCSPMKGHSHVYWYRQLPEEGLKFMVYLQKENIIDESGMPKERFSAEFPKEGPSILRIQQVVRGDSAAYFCASSPSTDGELFFGEGSRLTVL.

This chain connects TRBV7-3 to TRBJ2-5; the D gene is possibly TRBD2 (5 bases). Germline V lookup: CDR1 SGHTA, CDR2 FQGTGA. Trimming took 5 bases from V and 4 from J, leaving 17 bases between them. The CDR3 loop spans 15 amino acids. The CDR3 DNA reads as TGTGCCAGCAGCGGAGGCGTGGGGATAGGAGAGACCCAGTACTTC. Amino acids: CASSGGVGIGETQYF.

Worth noting for this clone: Other DNA sequences in this specimen translate into the identical CDR3. The chain uses TRBV7-2 and TRBJ1-5; D remains ambiguous. Trimming left V 5 bases short and J 6 bases short, with 14 bases between. CDR3 length equals 14 residues. CDR1 is SGHTA and CDR2 is FQGNSA in the germline V gene. CDR3 protein: CASSPLGGSQPQHF. CDR3 bases: TGTGCCAGCAGCCCCCTCGGCGGCAGTCAGCCCCAGCATTTT. The entire variable domain, with the rest obtained from reference TRBV7-2 and TRBJ1-5, is as follows: GAGVSQSPSNKVTEKGKDVELRCDPISGHTALYWYRQSLGQGLEFLIYFQGNSAPDKSGLPSDRFSAERTGGSVSTLTIQRTQQEDSAVYLCASSPLGGSQPQHFGDGTRLSIL.

This rearrangement joins TRBV11-2 to TRBJ2-5, with D hard to call. The CDR3 has 13 residues. CDR1 SGHAT and CDR2 FQNNGV come from the germline V gene. The ends were cut back, 1 base at V and 9 bases at J, with 12 bases in the middle. DNA of the CDR3: TGTGCCAGCAGCTTAGTGGCCGGTCTGGCCCAGTACTTC. This translates into CASSLVAGLAQYF.

The genes are TRBV6-5 and TRBJ1-4, with 10 bases lining up with TRBD1. Germline CDR1 MNHEY, CDR2 SVGAGI. Unmatched junction bases numbered 13, after V lost 10 bases and J lost 8 bases. CDR3 length: 15 residues. The CDR3 DNA is TGTGCCACCTTCTCTCCCGGACAGGGGGGAGAAAAACTGTTTTTT. It translates to CATFSPGQGGEKLFF.

The chain employs TRBV2 and TRBJ2-1; a weak D match, TRBD2 (5 bases). This CDR3 region has 16 residues. Germline CDR1 SNHLY, CDR2 FYNNEI. The ends were cut back, 4 bases at V and 5 bases at J, with 18 bases in the middle. In nucleotides, the CDR3 is TGTGCCAGCAGTGTGACTGGCACAGTGGAGGACAATGAGCAGTTCTTC. It specifies CASSVTGTVEDNEQFF.

This chain joins TRBV11-2 and TRBJ1-1, with D uncertain. The V gene's germline CDR1 is SGHAT and CDR2 FQNNGV. The germline V and J ends were trimmed by 3 bases and 6 bases, with 14 bases remaining between them. This CDR3 spans 14 amino acids. The CDR3 is CASSFLNLQAEAFF. The CDR3 region has the DNA TGTGCCAGCAGCTTCCTTAATCTTCAGGCTGAAGCTTTCTTT.

The chain is built from TRBV7-9 and TRBJ2-3, with no clear D. The CDR3 extends over 12 amino acids. The V and J ends lost 3 bases and 6 bases respectively, with 7 bases between them. Germline V gene lookup returns CDR1 SEHNR and CDR2 FQNEAQ (reference sequence). CDR3 residues: CASSFSRDTQYF. DNA for the CDR3: TGTGCCAGCAGCTTTTCCAGGGATACGCAGTATTTT.

This sequence joins TRBV18 and TRBJ2-1; 10 nucleotides agree with TRBD1. CDR1 and CDR2 (germline): KGHSH, LQKENI. J was trimmed by 7 bases and V by 0 bases; bases with no gene match: 6. This CDR3 is built from 16 residues. The CDR3 bases are TGTGCCAGCTCACCACCGACAGGGGGCGGAAAAAATGAGCAGTTCTTC. Its translation: CASSPPTGGGKNEQFF.

The chain joins TRBV4-1 to TRBJ2-3; D not certain. The CDR3 has 14 residues. CDR1 and CDR2 from the germline V gene are MGHRA and YSYEKL. Trimming removed 1 base at V and 2 bases at J, with 7 bases between. In DNA, the CDR3 is TGCGCCAGCAGCCAAGTTTTTAACACAGATACGCAGTATTTT. Translated: CASSQVFNTDTQYF.

Comments on this clone: Likely a read error: the CDR3 ends without its conserved phenylalanine or tryptophan. V and J are TRBV6-1 and TRBJ1-6, with D tentatively TRBD1 (5 bases). V was pared by 5 bases and J by 6 bases, with 11 bases between. The germline V gene encodes CDR1 MNHNS and CDR2 SASEGT. This CDR3 is 14 amino acids long. The CDR3 reads CASSPRGFNSPLHL. The DNA of the CDR3 is TGTGCCAGCAGTCCACGGGGGTTTAATTCACCCCTCCACCTT.

This rearrangement joins TRBV5-1 to TRBJ2-1, with TRBD1 matching over 8 bases. Germline lookup yields CDR1 SGHRS and CDR2 YFSETQ. V was clipped by 3 bases and J by 2 bases; unmatched bases: 4. This CDR3 comprises 15 residues. CDR3 nucleotides: TGCGCCAGCAGCTCGGACAGGGTGGCCTACAATGAGCAGTTCTTC. The encoded protein is CASSSDRVAYNEQFF.

The chain is built from TRBV27 and TRBJ2-5, with TRBD2 matching 8 bases. Looked up from germline, CDR1 is MNHEY and CDR2 is SMNVEV (reference sequence). CDR3 length: 16 amino acids. After removal of 5 bases from V and 2 bases from J, the junction contained 10 bases not matched to a gene. For the CDR3, the DNA is TGTGCCAGCAGTAGGTATCGGGGGGGGGCTCAAGAGACCCAGTACTTC. Its translation: CASSRYRGGAQETQYF.